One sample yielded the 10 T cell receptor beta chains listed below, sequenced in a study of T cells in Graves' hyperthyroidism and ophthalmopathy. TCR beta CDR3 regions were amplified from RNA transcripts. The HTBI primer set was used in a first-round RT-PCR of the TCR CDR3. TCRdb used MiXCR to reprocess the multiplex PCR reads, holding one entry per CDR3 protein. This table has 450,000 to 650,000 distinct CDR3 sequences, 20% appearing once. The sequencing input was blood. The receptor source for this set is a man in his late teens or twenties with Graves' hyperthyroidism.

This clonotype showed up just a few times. CDR3 sequence: CASSSHPRGSLGYTF. CDR3 in DNA: TGTGCCAGCAGTTCCCACCCGAGGGGTAGTTTGGGCTACACCTTC. The gene calls are TRBV28 and TRBJ1-2; TRBD1 might be the D (5 bases). Trimming took off 4 bases at V and 8 bases at J, with 20 bases between the two ends. The V gene's germline CDR1 is MDHEN and CDR2 SYDVKM. The CDR3 consists of 15 residues.

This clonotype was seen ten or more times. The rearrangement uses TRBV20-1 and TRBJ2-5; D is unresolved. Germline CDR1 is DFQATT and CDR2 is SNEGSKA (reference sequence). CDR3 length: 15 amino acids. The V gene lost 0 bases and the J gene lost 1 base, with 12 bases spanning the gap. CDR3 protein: CSARDVRDIQETQYF. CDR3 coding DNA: TGCAGTGCTAGAGATGTCCGAGATATCCAAGAGACCCAGTACTTC.

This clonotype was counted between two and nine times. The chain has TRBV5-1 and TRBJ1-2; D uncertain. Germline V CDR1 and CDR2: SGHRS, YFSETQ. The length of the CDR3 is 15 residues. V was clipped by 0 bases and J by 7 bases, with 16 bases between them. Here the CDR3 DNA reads TGCGCCAGCAGCTTGGACGGGGTCCAGGCGGGTGGCTACACCTTC. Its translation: CASSLDGVQAGGYTF.

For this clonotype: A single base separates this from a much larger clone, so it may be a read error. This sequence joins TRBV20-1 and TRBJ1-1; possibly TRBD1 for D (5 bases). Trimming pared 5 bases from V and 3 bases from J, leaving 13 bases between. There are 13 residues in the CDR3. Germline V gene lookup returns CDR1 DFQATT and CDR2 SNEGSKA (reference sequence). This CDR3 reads CSAFRDSYTEAFF. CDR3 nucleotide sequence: TGCAGTGCTTTCCGGGACTCTTACACTGAAGCTTTCTTT.

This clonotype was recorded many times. The CDR3 bases are TGTGCCAGCAGTATCCAGGGACAGCAGCCCCAGCATTTT. Its protein is CASSIQGQQPQHF. This chain joins TRBV27 and TRBJ1-5; 7 bases match TRBD1. The CDR3 runs to 13 residues. Germline V CDR1 and CDR2: MNHEY, SMNVEV (reference sequence). The V and J ends lost 5 bases and 7 bases, in that order; junction bases with no gene match: 5.

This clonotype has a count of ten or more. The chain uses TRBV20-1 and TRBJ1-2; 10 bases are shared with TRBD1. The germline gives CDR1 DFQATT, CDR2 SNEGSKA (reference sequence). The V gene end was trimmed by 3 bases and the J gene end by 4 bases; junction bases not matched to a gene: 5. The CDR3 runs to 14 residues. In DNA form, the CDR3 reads TGCAGTGCTAGTTCGACAGGGGGCGGCTATGGCTACACCTTC. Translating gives CSASSTGGGYGYTF.

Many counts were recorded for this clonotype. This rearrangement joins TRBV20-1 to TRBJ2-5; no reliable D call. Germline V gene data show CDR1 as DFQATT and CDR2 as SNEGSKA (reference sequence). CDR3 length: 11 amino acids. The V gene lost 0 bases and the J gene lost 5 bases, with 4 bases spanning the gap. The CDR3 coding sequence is TGCAGTGCTAGAGATTGGGAGACCCAGTACTTC. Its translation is CSARDWETQYF.

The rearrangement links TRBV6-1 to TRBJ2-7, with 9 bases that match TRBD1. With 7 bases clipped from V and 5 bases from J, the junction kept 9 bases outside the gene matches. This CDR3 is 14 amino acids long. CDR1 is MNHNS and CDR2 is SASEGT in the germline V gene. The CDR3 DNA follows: TGTGCCAGCAAAATTCGGGACAGGGTCGACGAGCAGTACTTC. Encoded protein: CASKIRDRVDEQYF.

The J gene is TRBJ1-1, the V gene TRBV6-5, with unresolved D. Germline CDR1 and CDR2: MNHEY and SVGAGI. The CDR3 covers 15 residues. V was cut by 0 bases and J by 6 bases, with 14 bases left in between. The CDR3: CASSYSNPSRAEAFF. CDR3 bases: TGTGCCAGCAGTTACTCCAACCCGTCGAGGGCTGAAGCTTTCTTT.

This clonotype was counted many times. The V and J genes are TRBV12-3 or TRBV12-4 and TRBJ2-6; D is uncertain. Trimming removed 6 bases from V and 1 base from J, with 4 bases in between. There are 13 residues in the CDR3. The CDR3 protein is CASRESGANVLTF. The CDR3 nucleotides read TGTGCCAGCAGAGAGTCTGGGGCCAACGTCCTGACTTTC.